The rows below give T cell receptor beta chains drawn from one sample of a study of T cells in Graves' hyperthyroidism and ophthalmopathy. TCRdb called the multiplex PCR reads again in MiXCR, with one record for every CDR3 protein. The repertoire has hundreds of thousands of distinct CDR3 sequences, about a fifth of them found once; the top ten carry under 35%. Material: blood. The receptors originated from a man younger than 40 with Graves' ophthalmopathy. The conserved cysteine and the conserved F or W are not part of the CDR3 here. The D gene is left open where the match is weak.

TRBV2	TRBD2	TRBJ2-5	ASSEAWLAGGWETQY
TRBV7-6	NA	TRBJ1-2	ASHPLDSPDGYT
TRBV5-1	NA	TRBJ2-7	ASSGGTARAYEQY
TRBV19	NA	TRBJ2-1	ASTQGGGGYNEQF
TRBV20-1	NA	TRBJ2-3	SARGGGGTDTQY
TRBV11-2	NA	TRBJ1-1	ASSPRDKDTEAF
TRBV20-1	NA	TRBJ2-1	SARAGQSSYNEQF
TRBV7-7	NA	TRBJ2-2	ASSLASQGSGELF
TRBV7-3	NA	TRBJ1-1	ASSLTQGTEAF
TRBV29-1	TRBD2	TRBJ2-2	SVRSGTNTGELF
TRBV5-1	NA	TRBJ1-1	ASSFLGATEAF
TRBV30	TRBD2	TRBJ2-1	AWSRRLADYNEQF
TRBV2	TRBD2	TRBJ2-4	ASCQREAKNIQY
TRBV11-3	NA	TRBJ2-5	ASSFNPGETQY
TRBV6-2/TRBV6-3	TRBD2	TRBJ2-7	ASSYSAGALSYEQY
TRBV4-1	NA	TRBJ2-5	ASSQDVGDGETQY
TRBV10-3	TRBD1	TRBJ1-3	AISRTGSGNTIY
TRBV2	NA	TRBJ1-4	ASTGLNGAATNEKLF
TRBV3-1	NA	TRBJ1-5	ASSQGSGGAQH
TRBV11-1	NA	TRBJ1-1	ASSARQTNTEAF
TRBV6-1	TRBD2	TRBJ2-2	ASRRRLAGGPSAGELF
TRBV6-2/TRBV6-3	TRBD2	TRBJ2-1	ASTPEPGLVTNEQF
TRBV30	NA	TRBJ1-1	AWSVGDPEAF
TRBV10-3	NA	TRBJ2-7	AISETDEQY
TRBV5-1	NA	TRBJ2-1	ASSTLTLGGAVNEQF
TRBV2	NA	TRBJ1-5	ASSGGAEGYQPQH
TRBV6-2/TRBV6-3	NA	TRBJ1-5	ASSIDDRNQPQH
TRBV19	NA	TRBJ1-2	ASSRQQGHYGYT
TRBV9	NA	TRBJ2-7	ASSVQGDTYEQY
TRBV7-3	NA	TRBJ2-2	ASSLSAAGELF
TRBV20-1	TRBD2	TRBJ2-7	SAFLAGDSYEQY
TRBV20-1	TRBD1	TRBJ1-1	SARWDRGFTEAF
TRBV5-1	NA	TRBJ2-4	ASSQGTKNIQY
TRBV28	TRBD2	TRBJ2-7	ASSLGGTSGPYEQY
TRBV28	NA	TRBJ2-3	ASMRSDTQY
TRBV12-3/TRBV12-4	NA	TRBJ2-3	VSTRALPDTQY
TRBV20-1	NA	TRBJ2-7	SAARPSTSYEQY
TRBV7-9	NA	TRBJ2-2	ASRGGPAKVLF
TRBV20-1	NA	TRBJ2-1	SARDHRGNEQF
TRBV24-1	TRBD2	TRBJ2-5	ATSDTLAGGGETQY
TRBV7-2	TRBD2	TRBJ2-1	ASSSQTSGRFNEQF
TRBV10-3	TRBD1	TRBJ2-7	AISPVGQGVREQY
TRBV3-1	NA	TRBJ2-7	ASSQGAGELEQY
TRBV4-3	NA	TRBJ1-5	ASSQGTFSNQPQH
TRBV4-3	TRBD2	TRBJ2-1	ASSLSGSSNEQF
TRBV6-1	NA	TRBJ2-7	ASFRGHEQY
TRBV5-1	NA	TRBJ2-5	ASSLGFLASRQETQY
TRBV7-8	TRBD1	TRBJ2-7	ASSPRFPGQGLHEQY
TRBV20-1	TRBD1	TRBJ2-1	SARDVHRGWDEQF
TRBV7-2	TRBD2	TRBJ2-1	ASSLEYGLAGGMYNEQF
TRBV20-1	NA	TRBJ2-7	SATRTAPVGYEQY
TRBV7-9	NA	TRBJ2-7	ASSLGHGEQY
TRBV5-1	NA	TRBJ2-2	ASSSTSTGELF